This T cell receptor beta chain was sequenced in a study of vaccination and CD4 T cells after COVID-19 (dated by TCRdb to about 2022). Some background on the complete study: Every convalescent patient had a positive nasal swab PCR test for SARS-CoV-2, with mild disease in 9 or 10 patients and severe disease in one. Six males and four females were included in the convalescent cohort, with two Hispanic individuals, seven Caucasians, two Asians and one multiracial person represented. In control cultures, a CEFX viral epitope pool was used as positive control, an HIV-1 Nef peptide pool was used as negative control, or no peptide was added. Post-COVID blood samples from convalescent patients were collected a median of approximately 100 days after diagnosis, with a range of roughly 30 to 170 days. In more than eight COVID-19 convalescent patients and 4 infection-naive healthy vaccine recipients, researchers compared the spike-specific CD4+ TCR repertoire from before mRNA vaccination with the repertoire from after. The time from the second vaccine dose to post-vaccine blood sampling had a median of roughly 77 days and ranged from about 14 to 241 days. Culture stimuli were overlapping spike peptide pools from SARS-CoV-2 and from the common cold coronaviruses HCoV-NL63, HCoV-OC43 and HCoV-229E. Participants got two doses of the Pfizer-BioNTech BNT162b2 vaccine (n=8) or two doses of the Moderna mRNA-1273 vaccine (n=2).

The protocol used for the library was PCR. DNA from cultured CD4+ T cells underwent TCR sequencing with the Oncomine TCR Beta short-read assay at the Johns Hopkins FTIC core. The QIAamp micro DNA kit was used to extract genomic DNA from the cultured CD4+ T cells. Oncomine TCR Beta libraries from cultured CD4+ T cells were pooled with unique dual indexes and sequenced on an Illumina iSeq 100. The original methods were these. Non-productive sequences were filtered out, and CDR3s that did not start with C, did not end with F or W, or were shorter than 7 amino acids were discarded. The MANAFEST web application was used to identify antigen-specific clonotypes by comparing peptide-stimulated wells against reference wells and other culture wells. To be called positive, a clone needed an FDR below 0.05, an odds ratio above 5, and a productive frequency above 0.1% in at least two of three replicate wells. Clonotypes that were significantly expanded in both SARS-CoV-2 spike wells and at least one common cold coronavirus spike condition were defined as cross-reactive. CDR3 homology was assessed with Levenshtein distances (stringdist) and unrooted phylogenetic trees (ape) in R version 3.6.1. TCRdb trimmed public reads at Q25 via fastp, called clones via MiXCR and kept in-frame beta chains. Under each unique CDR3 protein, matching rows form one entry showing the most common genes and DNA. None of the V and J calls come from the authors' own analysis; TCRdb made them. This sample comprises tens of thousands of distinct CDR3 sequences, around 45% of them detected only once. Clones ranked in the top ten supply roughly an eighth of the sample.

In light of the paper, this sample's treatment or condition label describes: roughly 10-day PBMC culture with coronavirus spike peptide pools or control peptides (ViraFEST assay). The ViraFEST assay was used in the study, in which antigen-specific T cells were expanded with peptide pools and expanded clonotypes were subsequently identified by TCR sequencing. The convalescent patients' positive SARS-CoV-2 PCR tests were from March to December 2020, which was before the Alpha, Beta and Delta variants emerged in the United States. Each well held around 2 million PBMCs cultured in IMDM containing approximately 5% human AB serum and around 10 IU/ml IL-2, with around 9.2 ug/ml peptide pools added. On days 3 and 7, half of the culture medium was replaced with fresh IL-2-containing medium. After 9 to 10 days of culture, CD4+ T cells were isolated by negative selection using the EasySep CD4+ T cell isolation kit. Ficoll-Paque Plus gradient centrifugation was used to isolate PBMCs from whole blood, and the isolated PBMCs were then either used fresh or cryopreserved at -140C. Each culture condition was generally run in triplicate wells.

Here is what the overall study found, with its caveats: The number of convalescent patients in the study was relatively small, and the study did not examine early timepoints following natural infection. Among the post-vaccine SARS-CoV-2-reactive clones in convalescent patients, a median around 90% showed up only after vaccination, which suggests vaccine-specific priming. Nearly all vaccine-specific clones in convalescent patients (304 of 307) were mono-reactive for SARS-CoV-2 spike rather than cross-reactive with common cold coronaviruses. Although the median number of SARS-CoV-2-reactive clonotypes went up from fewer than 25 after infection to around 39 after vaccination, the increase was not significant.

A note on this clonotype: Its target antigen remains unknown. No much larger clone exists at a distance of one base, and base qualities are not known.

The sequence derives from a human donor who had recovered from COVID-19. Source material: CD4+ T cells from blood, cultured in vitro.

CDR3 region: CASSRWTGANKNIQYF. The nucleotide sequence reads as follows: TGTGCCAGTAGTCGCTGGACAGGGGCAAACAAAAACATTCAGTACTTC. Here the chain combines TRBV19 and TRBJ2-4; TRBD1 matches 9 bases in the middle. V lost 5 bases and J lost 3 bases, and the count of bases not matched to a germline gene is 8. In the germline V gene (reference sequence), CDR1 corresponds to LNHDA and CDR2 to SQIVND. CDR3 length: 16 amino acids, cysteine to phenylalanine. CDR3 DNA only is kept here, 48 bases in frame from base 1.